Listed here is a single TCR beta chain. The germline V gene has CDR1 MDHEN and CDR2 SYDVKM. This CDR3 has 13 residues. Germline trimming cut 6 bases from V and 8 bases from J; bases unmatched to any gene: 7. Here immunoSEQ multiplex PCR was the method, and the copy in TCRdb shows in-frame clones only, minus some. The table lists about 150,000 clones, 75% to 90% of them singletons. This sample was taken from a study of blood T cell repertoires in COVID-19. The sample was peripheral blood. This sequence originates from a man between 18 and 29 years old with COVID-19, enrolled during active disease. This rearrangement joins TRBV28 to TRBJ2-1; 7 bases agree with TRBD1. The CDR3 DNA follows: TGTGCCAGCAGCACGGACAGGTTCGATGAGCAGTTCTTC. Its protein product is CASSTDRFDEQFF.